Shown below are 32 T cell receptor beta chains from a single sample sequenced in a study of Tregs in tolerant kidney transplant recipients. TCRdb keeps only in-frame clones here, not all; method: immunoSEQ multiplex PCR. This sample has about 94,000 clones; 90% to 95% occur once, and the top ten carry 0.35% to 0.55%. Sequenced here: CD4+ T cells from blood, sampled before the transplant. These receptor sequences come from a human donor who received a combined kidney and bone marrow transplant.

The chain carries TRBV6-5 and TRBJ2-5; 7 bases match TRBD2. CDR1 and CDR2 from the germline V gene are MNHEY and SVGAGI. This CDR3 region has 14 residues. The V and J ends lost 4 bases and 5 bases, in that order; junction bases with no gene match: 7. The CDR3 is CASSFAGDRETQYF. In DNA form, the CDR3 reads TGTGCCAGCAGTTTCGCGGGGGACCGGGAGACCCAGTACTTC.

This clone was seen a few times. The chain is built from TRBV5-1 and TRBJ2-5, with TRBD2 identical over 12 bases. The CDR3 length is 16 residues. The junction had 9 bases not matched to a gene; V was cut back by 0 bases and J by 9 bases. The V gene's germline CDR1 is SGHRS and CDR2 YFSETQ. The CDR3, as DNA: TGCGCCAGCAGCTTGGAGGGACTAGCGGGCCTAAGGGCCCAGTACTTC. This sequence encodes CASSLEGLAGLRAQYF.

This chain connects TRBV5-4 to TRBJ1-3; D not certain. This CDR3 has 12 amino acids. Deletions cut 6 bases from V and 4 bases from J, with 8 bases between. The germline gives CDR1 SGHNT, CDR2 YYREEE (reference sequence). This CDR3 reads CASNEKGNTIYF. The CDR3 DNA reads TGTGCCAGCAATGAGAAAGGAAACACCATATATTTT.

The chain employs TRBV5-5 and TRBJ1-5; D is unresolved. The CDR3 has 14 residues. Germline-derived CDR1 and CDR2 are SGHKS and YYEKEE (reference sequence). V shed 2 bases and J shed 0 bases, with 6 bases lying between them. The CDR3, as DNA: TGTGCCAGCAGCTTATCGTATAGCAATCAGCCCCAGCATTTT. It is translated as CASSLSYSNQPQHF.

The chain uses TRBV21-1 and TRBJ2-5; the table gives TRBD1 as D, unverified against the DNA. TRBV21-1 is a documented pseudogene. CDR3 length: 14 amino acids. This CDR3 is CASSSTTRQETQYF. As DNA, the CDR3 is TGTGCCAGCAGCTCGACAACCCGCCAAGAGACCCAGTACTTC.

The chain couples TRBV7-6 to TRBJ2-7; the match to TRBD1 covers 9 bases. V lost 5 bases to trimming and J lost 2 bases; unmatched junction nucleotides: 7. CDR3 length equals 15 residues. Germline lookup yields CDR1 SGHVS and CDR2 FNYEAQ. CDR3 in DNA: TGTGCCAGCAGCCTAAGGACAGGGGAGACCTACGAGCAGTACTTC. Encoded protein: CASSLRTGETYEQYF.

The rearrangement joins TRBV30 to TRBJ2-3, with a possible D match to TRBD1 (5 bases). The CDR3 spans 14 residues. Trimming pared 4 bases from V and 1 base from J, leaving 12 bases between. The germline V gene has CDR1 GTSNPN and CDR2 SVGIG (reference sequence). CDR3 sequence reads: CAWNQGWGTDTQYF. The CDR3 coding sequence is TGTGCCTGGAATCAGGGTTGGGGCACAGATACGCAGTATTTT.

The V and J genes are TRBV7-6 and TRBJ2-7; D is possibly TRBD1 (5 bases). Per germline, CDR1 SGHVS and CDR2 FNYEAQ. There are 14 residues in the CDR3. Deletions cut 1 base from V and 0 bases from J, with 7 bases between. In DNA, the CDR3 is TGTGCCAGCAGCTTAGTGGACAACTCCTACGAGCAGTACTTC. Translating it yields CASSLVDNSYEQYF.

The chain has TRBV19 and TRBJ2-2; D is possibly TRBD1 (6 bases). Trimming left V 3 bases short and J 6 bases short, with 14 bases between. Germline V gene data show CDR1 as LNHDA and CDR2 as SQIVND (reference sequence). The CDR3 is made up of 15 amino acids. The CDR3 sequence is CASSMGRRGAGELFF. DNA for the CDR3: TGTGCCAGTAGTATGGGTCGCAGGGGCGCCGGGGAGCTGTTTTTT.

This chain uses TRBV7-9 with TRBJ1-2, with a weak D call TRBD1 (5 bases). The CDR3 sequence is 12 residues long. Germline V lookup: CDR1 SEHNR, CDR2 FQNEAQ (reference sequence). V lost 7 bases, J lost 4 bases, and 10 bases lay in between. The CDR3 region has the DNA TGTGCCAGCACCATAGGGGTCTATGGCTACACCTTC. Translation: CASTIGVYGYTF.

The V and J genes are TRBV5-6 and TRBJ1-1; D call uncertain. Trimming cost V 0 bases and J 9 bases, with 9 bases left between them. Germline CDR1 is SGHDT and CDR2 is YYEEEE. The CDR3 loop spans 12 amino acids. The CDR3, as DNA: TGTGCCAGCAGCTTGGCCACTTCCCAAGCTTTCTTT. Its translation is CASSLATSQAFF.

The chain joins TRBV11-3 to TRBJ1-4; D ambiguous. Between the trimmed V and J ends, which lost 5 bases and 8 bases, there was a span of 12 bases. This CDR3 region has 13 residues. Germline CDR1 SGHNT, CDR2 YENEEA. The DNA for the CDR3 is TGTGCCAGCAGCCCCCAGGAAACAGAAAAACTGTTTTTT. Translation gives CASSPQETEKLFF.

CDR3 DNA: TGTGCCAGCAGCTTAGTCTCGGCTAGCGGTACCTACGAGCAGTACTTC. It is translated as CASSLVSASGTYEQYF. The chain joins TRBV7-2 to TRBJ2-7; 7 bases match TRBD2. V was clipped by 1 base and J by 2 bases; unmatched bases: 8. This CDR3 has 16 amino acids. Germline V gives CDR1 SGHTA, CDR2 FQGNSA.

CDR3 bases: TGCGCCAGCAGCTTGGACAGGGGCCTCTATGGCTACACCTTC. The encoded protein is CASSLDRGLYGYTF. V is TRBV5-1 and J is TRBJ1-2, with 7 bases lining up with TRBD1. The CDR3 sequence is 14 residues long. Germline V CDR1 and CDR2: SGHRS, YFSETQ. V shed 0 bases and J 4 bases; nucleotides not matched to a gene: 3.

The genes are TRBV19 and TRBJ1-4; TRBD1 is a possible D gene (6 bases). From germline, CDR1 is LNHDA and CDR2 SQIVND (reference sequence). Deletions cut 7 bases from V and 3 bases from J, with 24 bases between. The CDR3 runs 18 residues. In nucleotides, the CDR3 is TGTGCCAGTAAAGATCCTCGACAGGCGTCGTATCCTAATGAAAAACTGTTTTTT. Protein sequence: CASKDPRQASYPNEKLFF.

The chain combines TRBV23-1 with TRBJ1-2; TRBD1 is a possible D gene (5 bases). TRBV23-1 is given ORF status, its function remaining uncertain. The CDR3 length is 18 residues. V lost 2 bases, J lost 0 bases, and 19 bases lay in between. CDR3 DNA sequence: TGCGCCAGCAGTCAAGGGACGCCTACGGGGGTTGCTAACTATGGCTACACCTTC. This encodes CASSQGTPTGVANYGYTF.

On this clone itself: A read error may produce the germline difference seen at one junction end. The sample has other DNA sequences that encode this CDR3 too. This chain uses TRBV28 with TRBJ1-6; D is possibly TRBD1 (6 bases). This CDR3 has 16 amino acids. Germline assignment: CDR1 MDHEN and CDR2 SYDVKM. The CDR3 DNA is TGTGCCAGCAACCCCCGCTCGGGGGGCGGAAATTCCCCCCTCCACTTT. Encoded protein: CASNPRSGGGNSPLHF.

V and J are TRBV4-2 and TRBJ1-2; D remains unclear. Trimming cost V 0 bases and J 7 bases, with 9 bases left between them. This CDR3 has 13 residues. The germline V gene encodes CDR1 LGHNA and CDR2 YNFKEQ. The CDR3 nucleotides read TGTGCCAGCAGCCAAGAGACCGGGTCTGGCTACACCTTC. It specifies CASSQETGSGYTF.

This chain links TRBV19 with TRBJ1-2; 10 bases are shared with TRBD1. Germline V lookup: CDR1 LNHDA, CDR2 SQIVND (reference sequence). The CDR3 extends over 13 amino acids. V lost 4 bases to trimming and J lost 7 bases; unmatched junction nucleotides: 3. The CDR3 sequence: CASSTGQGTGYTF. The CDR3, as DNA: TGTGCCAGTAGTACGGGACAGGGGACTGGCTACACCTTC.

The CDR3 sequence: CASSLEAPVNTGELFF. The CDR3 nucleotides read TGCGCCAGCAGCTTGGAAGCGCCGGTGAACACCGGGGAGCTGTTTTTT. The chain has TRBV5-1 and TRBJ2-2; D gene unclear. This CDR3 has 16 amino acids. The V end was cut by 0 bases, the J end by 1 base, with 10 bases between. From germline, CDR1 is SGHRS and CDR2 YFSETQ.

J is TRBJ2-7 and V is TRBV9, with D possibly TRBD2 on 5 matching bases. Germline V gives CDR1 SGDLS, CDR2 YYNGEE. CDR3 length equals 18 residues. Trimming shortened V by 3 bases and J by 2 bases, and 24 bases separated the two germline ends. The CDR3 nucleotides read TGTGCCAGCAGCGGGCCCCTAGCTATGAATGGGGTGGCCTACGAGCAGTACTTC. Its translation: CASSGPLAMNGVAYEQYF.

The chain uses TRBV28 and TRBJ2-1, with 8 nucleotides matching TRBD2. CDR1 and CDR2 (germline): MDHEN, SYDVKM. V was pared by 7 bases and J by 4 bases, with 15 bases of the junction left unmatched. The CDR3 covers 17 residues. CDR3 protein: CASTSAGTRASYNEQFF. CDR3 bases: TGTGCCAGCACCTCCGCAGGGACTAGAGCATCGTACAATGAGCAGTTCTTC. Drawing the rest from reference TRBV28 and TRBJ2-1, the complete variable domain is DVKVTQSSRYLVKRTGEKVFLECVQDMDHENMFWYRQDPGLGLRLIYFSYDVKMKEKGDIPEGYSVSREKKERFSLILESASTNQTSMYLCASTSAGTRASYNEQFFGPGTRLTVL.

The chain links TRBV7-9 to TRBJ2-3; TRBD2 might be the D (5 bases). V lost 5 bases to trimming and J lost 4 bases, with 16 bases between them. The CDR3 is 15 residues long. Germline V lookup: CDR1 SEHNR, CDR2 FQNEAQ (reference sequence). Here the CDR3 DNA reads TGTGCCAGCAGCCCGAGGGCGGAGAATCCAGATACGCAGTATTTT. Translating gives CASSPRAENPDTQYF.

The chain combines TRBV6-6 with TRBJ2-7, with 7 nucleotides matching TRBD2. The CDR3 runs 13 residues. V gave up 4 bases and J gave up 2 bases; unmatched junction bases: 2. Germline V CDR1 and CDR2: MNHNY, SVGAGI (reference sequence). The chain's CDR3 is CASSSGLTYEQYF. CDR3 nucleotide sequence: TGTGCCAGCAGTTCGGGACTAACCTACGAGCAGTACTTC.

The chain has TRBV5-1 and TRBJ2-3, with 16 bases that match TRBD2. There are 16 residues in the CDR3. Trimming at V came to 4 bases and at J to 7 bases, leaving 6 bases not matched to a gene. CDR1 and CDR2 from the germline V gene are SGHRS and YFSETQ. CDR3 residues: CASSLGLAGGQNTQYF. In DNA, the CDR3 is TGCGCCAGCAGCCTGGGACTAGCGGGAGGGCAAAATACGCAGTATTTT.

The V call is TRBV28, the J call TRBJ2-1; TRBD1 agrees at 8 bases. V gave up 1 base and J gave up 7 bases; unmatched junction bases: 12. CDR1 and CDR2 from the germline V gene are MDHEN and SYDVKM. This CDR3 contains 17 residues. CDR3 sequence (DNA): TGTGCCAGCAGTTTATACGGTGGTAGGACAGGGTCGAATGAGCAGTTCTTC. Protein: CASSLYGGRTGSNEQFF.

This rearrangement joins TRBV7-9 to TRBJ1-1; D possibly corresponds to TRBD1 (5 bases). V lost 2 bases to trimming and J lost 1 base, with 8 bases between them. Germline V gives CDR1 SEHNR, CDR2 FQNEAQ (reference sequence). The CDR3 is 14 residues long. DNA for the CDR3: TGTGCCAGCAGCTTACCGGGGGGGAACACTGAAGCTTTCTTT. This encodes CASSLPGGNTEAFF.

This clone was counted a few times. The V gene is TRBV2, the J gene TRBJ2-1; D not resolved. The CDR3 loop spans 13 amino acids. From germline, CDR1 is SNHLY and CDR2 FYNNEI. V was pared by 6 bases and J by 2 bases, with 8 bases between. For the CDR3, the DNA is TGTGCCAGCAGACCCGCGCCCTACAATGAGCAGTTCTTC. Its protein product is CASRPAPYNEQFF.

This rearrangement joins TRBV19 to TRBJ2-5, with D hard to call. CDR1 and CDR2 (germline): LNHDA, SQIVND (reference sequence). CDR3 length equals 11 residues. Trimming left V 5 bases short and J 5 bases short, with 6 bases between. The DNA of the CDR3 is TGTGCCAGTAGTGCTGAGGAGACCCAGTACTTC. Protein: CASSAEETQYF. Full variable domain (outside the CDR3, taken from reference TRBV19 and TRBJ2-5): DGGITQSPKYLFRKEGQNVTLSCEQNLNHDAMYWYRQDPGQGLRLIYYSQIVNDFQKGDIAEGYSVSREKKESFPLTVTSAQKNPTAFYLCASSAEETQYFGPGTRLLVL.

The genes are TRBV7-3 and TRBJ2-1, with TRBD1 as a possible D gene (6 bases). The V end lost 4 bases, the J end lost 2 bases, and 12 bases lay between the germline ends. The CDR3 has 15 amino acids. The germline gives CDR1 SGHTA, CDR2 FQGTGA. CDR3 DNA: TGTGCCAGCAGCTCTCGAGGGGGACCCTACAATGAGCAGTTCTTC. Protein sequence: CASSSRGGPYNEQFF.

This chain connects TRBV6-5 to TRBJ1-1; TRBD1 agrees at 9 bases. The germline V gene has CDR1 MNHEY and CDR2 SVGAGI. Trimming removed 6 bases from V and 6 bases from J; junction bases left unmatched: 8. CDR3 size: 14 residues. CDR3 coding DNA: TGTGCCAGCAGGGAACAGGGGGCGATCTCTGAAGCTTTCTTT. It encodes CASREQGAISEAFF.

The DNA of the CDR3 is TGTGCCAGCAGCCAGCTAGCGGGGGAAACGGAGACCCAGTACTTC. It yields the protein CASSQLAGETETQYF. This rearrangement joins TRBV4-2 to TRBJ2-5; 10 bases line up with TRBD2. V was pared by 3 bases and J by 5 bases, with 6 bases of the junction left unmatched. The CDR3 runs to 15 residues. CDR1 is LGHNA, CDR2 YNFKEQ, per germline.